One and the same sample provided the 30 T cell receptor beta chains below, sequenced in a study of OX40 agonist ivuxolimab in advanced cancers. The assay was immunoSEQ multiplex PCR, and TCRdb's table has in-frame clones only and misses some. The sample includes fewer than 100,000 clones, approximately 89% seen only once; the top ten take about 0.2%. This specimen consisted of CD4+ or CD8+ T cells sorted from blood, obtained in a trial of the OX40 agonist ivuxolimab. The receptors here all came from an adult with an advanced solid tumor such as melanoma, head and neck, liver or kidney cancer.

This chain joins TRBV5-4 and TRBJ2-1; no clear D. This CDR3 comprises 14 residues. Trimming shortened V by 0 bases and J by 4 bases, and 8 bases separated the two germline ends. CDR1 is SGHNT, CDR2 YYREEE, per germline (reference sequence). The CDR3 DNA follows: TGTGCCAGCAGCTTGGCTCTCCAATACAATGAGCAGTTCTTC. Amino acids: CASSLALQYNEQFF.

This chain uses TRBV7-3 with TRBJ2-1; TRBD2 matches 9 bases. Germline CDR1 SGHTA, CDR2 FQGTGA. CDR3 size: 14 residues. The ends lost 4 bases at V and 2 bases at J; junction bases unmatched: 0. CDR3 in amino acids: CASSSSGTYNEQFF. The DNA of the CDR3 is TGTGCCAGCAGCTCTAGCGGGACCTACAATGAGCAGTTCTTC.

This clone has just one count. The CDR3 protein is CASSSYSGGSGANVLTF. CDR3 bases: TGTGCCAGCTCATCATACTCCGGGGGGTCTGGGGCCAACGTCCTGACTTTC. The J gene is TRBJ2-6, the V gene TRBV18; 7 bases agree with TRBD2. The CDR3 extends over 17 amino acids. Germline V gives CDR1 KGHSH, CDR2 LQKENI. The ends lost 5 bases at V and 1 base at J; junction bases unmatched: 8.

The V call is TRBV23-1, the J call TRBJ1-6; D remains ambiguous. TRBV23-1 is flagged as an ORF with uncertain function. The CDR3 contains 20 residues. V was shortened by 4 bases and J by 0 bases, with 22 bases between the two germline ends. CDR3 region: CASSLLYSDGWGSYNSPLHF. The CDR3 DNA follows: TGCGCCAGCAGTCTACTGTACTCGGACGGTTGGGGCTCCTATAATTCACCCCTCCACTTT.

V and J are TRBV28 and TRBJ1-2; unclear D gene. The CDR3 extends over 12 amino acids. The ends were cut back, 7 bases at V and 5 bases at J, with 11 bases in the middle. Germline lookup yields CDR1 MDHEN and CDR2 SYDVKM. The CDR3 loop reads CASIPMCYGYTF. The CDR3 DNA reads TGTGCCAGCATCCCCATGTGTTATGGCTACACCTTC.

The chain uses TRBV7-9 and TRBJ2-1; 9 bases are shared with TRBD1. V lost 5 bases and J lost 4; bases outside the gene matches: 9. CDR3 length: 16 amino acids. CDR1 and CDR2 from the germline V gene are SEHNR and FQNEAQ (reference sequence). The chain's CDR3 is CASSPPRDRAYNEQFF. CDR3 sequence (DNA): TGTGCCAGCAGCCCACCCCGGGACAGGGCATACAATGAGCAGTTCTTC.

This chain connects TRBV7-8 to TRBJ2-2; TRBD1 matches 11 bases. Germline V gene sequence: CDR1 SGHVS, CDR2 FQNEAQ. V shed 2 bases, J shed 5 bases, and the junction held 1 base outside the gene matches. This CDR3 is 15 amino acids long. The CDR3 DNA follows: TGTGCCAGCAGCTTAAGGGACAGGGGGACCGGGGAGCTGTTTTTT. Amino acids: CASSLRDRGTGELFF.

The chain couples TRBV19 to TRBJ1-5; no clear D gene. The V and J ends lost 7 bases and 7 bases respectively, with 17 bases between them. CDR1 is LNHDA and CDR2 is SQIVND in the germline V gene (reference sequence). This CDR3 is built from 14 residues. CDR3 loop: CASTPLLSGQPQHF. The CDR3 bases are TGTGCCAGTACCCCCCTCCTAAGTGGGCAGCCCCAGCATTTT.

The chain carries TRBV15 and TRBJ1-5, with 7 bases aligning to TRBD1. Unmatched junction bases numbered 6, after V lost 1 base and J lost 0 bases. CDR1 is LNHNV and CDR2 is YYDKDF in the germline V gene (reference sequence). This CDR3 has 17 residues. The CDR3 spells CATSRGRGTVSNQPQHF. CDR3 bases: TGTGCCACCAGCAGAGGTAGGGGGACAGTTAGCAATCAGCCCCAGCATTTT.

The V gene is TRBV6-5, the J gene TRBJ2-6; the D gene is possibly TRBD1 (5 bases). The CDR3 totals 15 residues. CDR1 MNHEY and CDR2 SVGAGI come from the germline V gene. Trimming took off 6 bases at V and 2 bases at J, with 11 bases between the two ends. CDR3 sequence: CASSPRVAGANVLTF. CDR3 in DNA: TGTGCCAGCAGCCCCAGGGTAGCTGGGGCCAACGTCCTGACTTTC.

The chain joins TRBV7-2 to TRBJ1-1, with D possibly being TRBD1 (5 bases). In germline, CDR1 is SGHTA, CDR2 FQGNSA. The CDR3 sequence is 14 residues long. Trimming removed 1 base from V and 6 bases from J, with 12 bases in between. The CDR3 bases are TGTGCCAGCAGCTTAGATGCAGGGCGGTCTGAAGCTTTCTTT. Protein sequence: CASSLDAGRSEAFF. Complete variable domain (other parts from reference TRBV7-2 and TRBJ1-1): GAGVSQSPSNKVTEKGKDVELRCDPISGHTALYWYRQSLGQGLEFLIYFQGNSAPDKSGLPSDRFSAERTGGSVSTLTIQRTQQEDSAVYLCASSLDAGRSEAFFGQGTRLTVV.

The chain has TRBV19 and TRBJ2-1; D perhaps matches TRBD1 (5 bases). CDR3 length: 16 amino acids. From germline, CDR1 is LNHDA and CDR2 SQIVND (reference sequence). Trimming shortened V by 3 bases and J by 0 bases, and 12 bases separated the two germline ends. The CDR3 DNA reads as TGTGCCAGTAGTATTATTTCGACAGTCTCCTACAATGAGCAGTTCTTC. Translated, it gives CASSIISTVSYNEQFF.

The V and J genes are TRBV5-1 and TRBJ2-2, with 9 bases matching TRBD1. The CDR3 is made up of 13 amino acids. The V and J ends lost 5 bases and 6 bases, in that order; junction bases with no gene match: 2. From germline, CDR1 is SGHRS and CDR2 YFSETQ. CDR3 in amino acids: CASSDRGSGELFF. The DNA of the CDR3 is TGCGCCAGCAGTGACAGGGGGTCCGGGGAGCTGTTTTTT.

As DNA, the CDR3 is TGCGCCAGCAGTGAGTCTGGGTATGAGGCTTTCTTT. Translation gives CASSESGYEAFF. The V and J genes are TRBV10-1 and TRBJ1-1; D is unresolved. The CDR3 loop spans 12 amino acids. V was shortened by 0 bases and J by 11 bases, with 10 bases between the two germline ends. Germline V gene lookup returns CDR1 WNHNN and CDR2 SYGVQD (reference sequence).

This clone was seen just once. V is TRBV10-3 and J is TRBJ2-6; 8 nucleotides match TRBD1. This CDR3 region has 17 residues. Germline loops: CDR1 ENHRY, CDR2 SYGVKD. The junction had 5 bases not matched to a gene; V was cut back by 2 bases and J by 2 bases. The CDR3: CAISEAGGAPGANVLTF. CDR3 DNA: TGTGCCATCAGTGAGGCAGGGGGCGCTCCTGGGGCCAACGTCCTGACTTTC.

The rearrangement uses TRBV11-2 and TRBJ2-3, with D perhaps matching TRBD1 (6 bases). This CDR3 region has 17 residues. V lost 5 bases to trimming and J lost 4 bases, with 22 bases between them. The V gene's germline CDR1 is SGHAT and CDR2 FQNNGV. CDR3 nucleotides: TGTGCCAGCAGCCCTCGTTGGGTGGCAGGGGCCCCAGATACGCAGTATTTT. Protein product: CASSPRWVAGAPDTQYF.

J is TRBJ2-3 and V is TRBV4-2; D might be TRBD1 or TRBD2, each matching 5 bases. Germline V gives CDR1 LGHNA, CDR2 YNFKEQ. This CDR3 has 17 amino acids. The V end lost 2 bases, the J end lost 6 bases, and 21 bases lay between the germline ends. Written as DNA, the CDR3 is TGTGCCAGCAGCCAACAAGTTCGGGACCCCGGTTTGGATACGCAGTATTTT. It codes for CASSQQVRDPGLDTQYF.

This rearrangement joins TRBV5-4 to TRBJ1-3, with D possibly being TRBD1 (6 bases). V lost 0 bases, J lost 3 bases, and 13 bases lay in between. The CDR3 totals 16 residues. The germline V gene has CDR1 SGHNT and CDR2 YYREEE (reference sequence). CDR3 sequence: CASSLGLTGYGNTIYF. The CDR3 region has the DNA TGTGCCAGCAGCTTGGGGCTTACAGGGTATGGAAACACCATATATTTT.

V is TRBV29-1 and J is TRBJ2-6, with D perhaps matching TRBD2 (6 bases). From germline, CDR1 is SQVTM and CDR2 ANQGSEA. The CDR3 loop spans 15 amino acids. V lost 5 bases, J lost 2 bases, and 13 bases lay in between. The DNA of the CDR3 is TGCAGCGTTCCCCGTGGAGGGGCTGGGGCCAACGTCCTGACTTTC. Translated, it gives CSVPRGGAGANVLTF.

The chain has TRBV30 and TRBJ2-7; 10 nucleotides match TRBD1. The CDR3 runs 18 residues. V was clipped by 3 bases and J by 2 bases; unmatched bases: 16. Germline V lookup: CDR1 GTSNPN, CDR2 SVGIG (reference sequence). The CDR3 loop reads CAWRGGQGPIPHPYEQYV. DNA of the CDR3: TGTGCCTGGAGGGGGGGACAGGGGCCCATCCCCCACCCCTACGAGCAGTACGTC.

The chain carries TRBV6-6 and TRBJ2-3, with TRBD1 matching over 8 bases. The CDR3 is made up of 16 amino acids. V lost 5 bases to trimming and J lost 4 bases; unmatched junction nucleotides: 11. CDR1 is MNHNY, CDR2 SVGAGI, per germline (reference sequence). The CDR3 is CASSPNAGGAADTQYF. For the CDR3, the DNA is TGTGCCAGCAGTCCCAACGCAGGGGGCGCAGCAGATACGCAGTATTTT.

This chain uses TRBV5-1 with TRBJ2-5; D is tentatively TRBD1 or TRBD2 (5 bases each). Germline CDR1 is SGHRS and CDR2 is YFSETQ. The V gene lost 2 bases and the J gene lost 4 bases, with 15 bases spanning the gap. This CDR3 is 15 amino acids long. CDR3: CASSFVQRGAETQYF. The CDR3 nucleotides read TGCGCCAGCAGCTTTGTACAGAGGGGAGCAGAGACCCAGTACTTC.

The CDR3 is CASRAPGRNEQFF. CDR3 nucleotides: TGTGCCAGCAGGGCTCCAGGGCGAAATGAGCAGTTCTTC. V usage is TRBV6-5 and J usage is TRBJ2-1; a weak D match, TRBD1 (5 bases). The V end was cut by 6 bases, the J end by 7 bases, with 13 bases between. CDR3 length: 13 amino acids. Germline values: CDR1 MNHEY, CDR2 SVGAGI.

This chain connects TRBV30 to TRBJ1-5, with D maybe TRBD1 (5 bases). This CDR3 has 14 amino acids. CDR1 and CDR2 from the germline V gene are GTSNPN and SVGIG (reference sequence). Deletions cut 3 bases from V and 4 bases from J, with 13 bases between. The CDR3 here is CAWRSAGQNQPQHF. CDR3 coding DNA: TGTGCCTGGAGGTCCGCAGGACAAAATCAGCCCCAGCATTTT.

The chain joins TRBV6-1 to TRBJ1-5; no definite D call. The CDR3 extends over 16 amino acids. The germline V gene encodes CDR1 MNHNS and CDR2 SASEGT. V gave up 2 bases and J gave up 4 bases, with 15 bases separating them. CDR3 sequence: CASSELPRRANQPQHF. The CDR3 DNA reads TGTGCCAGCAGTGAATTACCGCGCCGGGCGAATCAGCCCCAGCATTTT.

The chain links TRBV5-4 to TRBJ1-2; 7 bases line up with TRBD1. The V gene's germline CDR1 is SGHNT and CDR2 YYREEE (reference sequence). The V gene end was trimmed by 3 bases and the J gene end by 4 bases; junction bases not matched to a gene: 0. CDR3 size: 12 residues. The chain's CDR3 is CASSWDSYGYTF. The CDR3 DNA is TGTGCCAGCAGCTGGGACAGCTATGGCTACACCTTC.

Regarding this clone: Relative to the germline gene, one junction end is altered; a read error may explain this. J is TRBJ2-3 and V is TRBV7-7, with 8 nucleotides matching TRBD2. Germline CDR1 reads SSHAT; CDR2 reads FNYEAQ (reference sequence). This CDR3 contains 16 residues. The CDR3 loop reads CASSFSLRGGTDTQYF. The CDR3 coding sequence is TGTGCTAGCAGCTTTAGTTTGCGGGGGGGCACAGATACGCAGTATTTT.

This clone appeared a few times. J is TRBJ1-3 and V is TRBV5-1; tentatively, D is TRBD1 (6 bases). Deletions cut 0 bases from V and 0 bases from J, with 10 bases between. From germline, CDR1 is SGHRS and CDR2 YFSETQ. CDR3 length: 16 amino acids. CDR3 bases: TGCGCCAGCAGCTTGGACAGGGAGGGCTCTGGAAACACCATATATTTT. Amino acids: CASSLDREGSGNTIYF.

The J gene is TRBJ2-3, the V gene TRBV19, with 12 positions matching TRBD2. Unmatched junction bases numbered 2, after V lost 3 bases and J lost 1 base. The CDR3 runs 16 residues. Germline assignment: CDR1 LNHDA and CDR2 SQIVND (reference sequence). CDR3 nucleotides: TGTGCCAGTAGTATTCGGACTAGCGGGGGCACAGATACGCAGTATTTT. Amino acids: CASSIRTSGGTDTQYF.

The rearrangement uses TRBV5-4 and TRBJ1-2; D not resolved. The germline V gene encodes CDR1 SGHNT and CDR2 YYREEE (reference sequence). Trimming removed 3 bases from V and 4 bases from J, with 7 bases in between. This CDR3 spans 12 amino acids. The CDR3 DNA is TGTGCCAGCAGCTCGGGCAGCTATGGCTACACCTTC. Translation: CASSSGSYGYTF.